The present entry profiles one T cell receptor beta chain with its context. Its antigen is unidentified. Trimming cost V 5 bases and J 3 bases; bases outside gene matches: 5. Germline assignment: CDR1 SGHVS and CDR2 FNYEAQ. This CDR3 contains 15 residues. TCRdb's table, derived via immunoSEQ multiplex PCR, lists solely in-frame clones and lacks some. This sample yields over 35,000 clones, of which about three quarters are seen a single time; 11% belongs to the top ten. The record originates from a study of PD-1 blockade in classical Hodgkin lymphoma. With no exception, relapse followed autologous stem cell transplantation in all patients, and brentuximab vedotin exposure varied. Broader study findings: CD4+ TCR diversity, unlike CD8+, rose significantly by C4D1. Similar baseline diversity was found in complete responders and newly diagnosed patients. Reported findings placed baseline TCR diversity lower in newly diagnosed patients (compared with healthy donors).

V usage is TRBV7-6 and J usage is TRBJ2-1, with 9 bases aligning to TRBD1. This material consisted of peripheral blood mononuclear cells (PBMCs), taken at baseline. The origin of this receptor is a human donor with classical Hodgkin lymphoma. The CDR3: CASSPSTGGYNEQFF. The CDR3 region has the DNA TGTGCCAGCAGCCCCTCGACAGGGGGCTACAATGAGCAGTTCTTC.